This TCR beta chain came from a study of blood T cells in healthy people across ages. A second about 7 to 11 cycle PCR used barcoded and J-beta primers. TCRdb analysed the 5' RACE reads with MiXCR anew, one entry per CDR3 protein. Found here are roughly 650,000 distinct CDR3 sequences, roughly 30% of them singletons; the top ten hold approximately 15%. The CDR3 consists of 18 residues. With 4 bases clipped from V and 5 bases from J, the junction kept 14 bases outside the gene matches. Germline V gene data show CDR1 as SGHRS and CDR2 as YFSETQ. The TCR comes from a woman of 80 years or more in good health. The rearrangement links TRBV5-1 to TRBJ2-2, with TRBD1 matching over 10 bases. Sequenced: blood. The CDR3 region is CASSAHPPGQGKTGELFF. The CDR3 region has the DNA TGCGCCAGCAGCGCACACCCACCGGGACAGGGGAAGACCGGGGAGCTGTTTTTT.